Listed below are T cell receptor beta chains from one sample, sequenced in a study of T cell responses to AZD1222 COVID-19 vaccine. Measured with immunoSEQ multiplex PCR; TCRdb has only the in-frame clones, and not every one. The sample holds some 60,000 clones; about three quarters are singletons and the top ten take roughly 4%. This specimen consisted of peripheral blood, obtained 28 days after the second AZD1222 dose. Receptors were obtained from an adult who received the AZD1222 COVID-19 vaccine. Each CDR3 is given with its conserved first and last residue. D genes are given only for firm matches. Size is stated for part of the rows, as once, few or many counts, or as a class when the clone is expanded.

abundance,j_gene,v_gene,d_gene,CDR3aa,CDR3nt
-,TRBJ2-5,TRBV5-1,TRBD2,CASSLAGSGGIETQYF,TGCGCCAGCAGCTTGGCTGGTAGCGGGGGAATTGAGACCCAGTACTTC
-,TRBJ1-1,TRBV28,TRBD1,CASQYSGQTPEAFF,TGTGCCAGCCAGTACTCGGGACAGACTCCTGAAGCTTTCTTT
-,TRBJ1-1,TRBV5-1,-,CASNTGTLNTEAFF,TGCGCCAGCAACACCGGGACTCTAAACACTGAAGCTTTCTTT
-,TRBJ1-1,TRBV28,-,CASSGQRNTEAFF,TGTGCCAGCAGTGGACAGAGGAACACTGAAGCTTTCTTT
once,TRBJ1-3,TRBV18,-,CASSPPGNTIYF,TGTGCCAGCTCACCTCCTGGAAACACCATATATTTT
-,TRBJ1-1,TRBV19,-,CASSQGTTPPGAFF,TGTGCCAGTAGTCAAGGGACCACCCCACCTGGGGCTTTCTTT
-,TRBJ2-5,TRBV14,TRBD1,CASSPRDRGSVMETQYF,TGTGCCAGCAGCCCTCGGGACAGGGGGAGCGTTATGGAGACCCAGTACTTC
-,TRBJ1-1,TRBV12-3/TRBV12-4,-,CASQEGREAFF,TGTGCCAGTCAAGAGGGGCGGGAGGCTTTCTTT
-,TRBJ1-2,TRBV12-5,-,CASGLDWLRGGYTF,TGTGCTAGTGGTTTGGACTGGCTCAGGGGTGGCTACACCTTC
-,TRBJ2-3,TRBV18,-,CASSPMTRDTQYF,TGTGCCAGCTCACCCATGACTAGGGATACGCAGTATTTT
-,TRBJ1-1,TRBV11-2,TRBD1,CASSTDRVRRAFF,TGTGCCAGCAGCACGGACAGGGTTCGGAGAGCTTTCTTT
-,TRBJ1-1,TRBV25-1,TRBD1,CASSGTGRDTEAFF,TGTGCCAGCAGTGGGACAGGGCGAGACACTGAAGCTTTCTTT
few,TRBJ1-1,TRBV12-3/TRBV12-4,-,CASSVGGTEAFF,TGTGCCAGCAGTGTTGGAGGCACTGAAGCTTTCTTT
-,TRBJ1-1,TRBV19,-,CASTGDWGPNTEAFF,TGTGCCAGTACGGGGGATTGGGGCCCGAACACTGAAGCTTTCTTT
-,TRBJ2-2,TRBV7-9,TRBD2,CASSPGGGDHRELFF,TGTGCCAGCAGCCCCGGCGGGGGAGATCACCGGGAGCTGTTTTTT
-,TRBJ2-1,TRBV6-1,-,CASSEARGAQYNEQFF,TGTGCCAGCAGTGAAGCGAGGGGGGCCCAATACAATGAGCAGTTCTTC
-,TRBJ2-7,TRBV7-9,-,CASSFRDEQYF,TGTGCCAGCAGCTTTAGGGACGAGCAGTACTTC
few,TRBJ2-2,TRBV5-1,-,CASSLAGGAAGELFF,TGCGCCAGCAGCTTGGCTGGGGGGGCAGCCGGGGAGCTGTTTTTT
-,TRBJ2-3,TRBV28,-,CASSLSPHRTDTQYF,TGTGCCAGCAGTTTATCCCCACACCGCACAGATACGCAGTATTTT
-,TRBJ2-1,TRBV20-1,-,CSAVGREQFF,TGCAGTGCCGTGGGACGCGAGCAGTTCTTC
few,TRBJ1-1,TRBV6-1,-,CASSDGGGRWTEAFF,TGTGCCAGCAGTGATGGGGGGGGGCGGTGGACTGAAGCTTTCTTT
many,TRBJ1-1,TRBV6-5,TRBD1,CASSLRQGEAFF,TGTGCCAGCAGTCTTCGACAGGGTGAAGCTTTCTTT
-,TRBJ2-2,TRBV10-3,TRBD1,CAISEQGDAGELFF,TGTGCCATCAGTGAGCAGGGGGACGCCGGGGAGCTGTTTTTT
-,TRBJ1-2,TRBV19,-,CASSIDLQAFGYTF,TGTGCCAGTAGTATAGATCTCCAGGCTTTCGGCTACACCTTC
-,TRBJ2-1,TRBV7-2,-,CASSLEGNEQFF,TGTGCCAGCAGCTTAGAAGGGAATGAGCAGTTCTTC
-,TRBJ2-1,TRBV6-2/TRBV6-3,-,CASSLLGSYNEQFF,TGTGCCAGCAGTCTCCTGGGCTCCTACAATGAGCAGTTCTTC
-,TRBJ2-1,TRBV27,-,CASREWSDNEQFF,TGTGCCAGCAGGGAATGGAGTGACAATGAGCAGTTCTTC
once,TRBJ1-2,TRBV18,-,CASSPPAGPNIYGYTF,TGTGCCAGCTCACCCCCGGCAGGGCCTAATATCTATGGCTACACCTTC
-,TRBJ2-5,TRBV5-1,TRBD2,CASSLAKGGGIQETQYF,TGCGCCAGCAGCTTGGCCAAGGGCGGGGGGATTCAAGAGACCCAGTACTTC
-,TRBJ2-2,TRBV6-5,-,CASSSSSRGTGELFF,TGTGCCAGCAGTTCCTCCTCCCGGGGGACCGGGGAGCTGTTTTTT
few,TRBJ1-4,TRBV19,TRBD1,CASSLTGGVEKLFF,TGTGCCAGTAGTCTGACAGGGGGCGTTGAAAAACTGTTTTTT
-,TRBJ1-3,TRBV5-1,TRBD1,CASSEGQASGNTIYF,TGCGCCAGCAGCGAGGGACAGGCAAGTGGAAACACCATATATTTT
few,TRBJ1-1,TRBV5-5,-,CASSLLSATTEAFF,TGTGCCAGCAGCTTGCTCTCTGCCACCACTGAAGCTTTCTTT
-,TRBJ1-2,TRBV5-1,-,CASSANRQELLGYGYTF,TGCGCCAGCAGCGCGAATAGACAGGAATTGTTGGGGTATGGCTACACCTTC
-,TRBJ2-5,TRBV11-2,TRBD2,CASSPSGLAGGETQYF,TGTGCCAGCAGCCCCTCAGGACTAGCGGGGGGAGAGACCCAGTACTTC